The T cell receptor (beta chain) under discussion was sequenced for a study of blood T cell repertoires in COVID-19. Turning to the study itself: In each case, the material was cDNA or gDNA derived from T cells, B-cell-depleted T cells, or PBMCs.

Authors' data handling: Nucleated cell number was recorded as an estimate derived from reference gene primer amplification. Here immunoSEQ multiplex PCR was the method, and the copy in TCRdb shows in-frame clones only, minus some. The V and J calls and clone size come from that table; D and trimming were worked out from the DNA. The sample consists of around 73,000 clones, approximately 84% of them appearing once. The TCR originated in a human donor in a cohort sampled during active COVID-19. The sample was peripheral blood.

The CDR3 loop reads CASSWTSPRNEQFF. The DNA for the CDR3 is TGTGCCAGCAGCTGGACTAGCCCGAGGAATGAGCAGTTCTTC. The chain links TRBV6-5 to TRBJ2-1; 8 nucleotides match TRBD2. The germline CDR1 and CDR2 sequences are MNHEY and SVGAGI. There are 14 residues in the CDR3. With V trimmed by 6 bases and J by 7 bases, 8 bases remained unmatched.